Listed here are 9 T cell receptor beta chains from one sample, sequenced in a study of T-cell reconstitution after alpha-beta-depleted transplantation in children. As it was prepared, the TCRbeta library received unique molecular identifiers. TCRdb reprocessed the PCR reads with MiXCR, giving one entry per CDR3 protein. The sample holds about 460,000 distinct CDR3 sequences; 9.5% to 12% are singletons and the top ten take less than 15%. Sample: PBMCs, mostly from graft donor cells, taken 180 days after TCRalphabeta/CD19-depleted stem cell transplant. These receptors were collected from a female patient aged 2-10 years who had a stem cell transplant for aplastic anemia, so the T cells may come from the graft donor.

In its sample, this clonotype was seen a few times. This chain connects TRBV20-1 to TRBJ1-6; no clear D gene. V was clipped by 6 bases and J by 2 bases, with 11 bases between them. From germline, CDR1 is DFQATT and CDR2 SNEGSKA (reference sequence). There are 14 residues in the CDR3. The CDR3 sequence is CSAKAGTYNSPLHF. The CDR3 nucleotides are TGCAGTGCGAAAGCCGGGACCTATAATTCACCCCTCCACTTT.

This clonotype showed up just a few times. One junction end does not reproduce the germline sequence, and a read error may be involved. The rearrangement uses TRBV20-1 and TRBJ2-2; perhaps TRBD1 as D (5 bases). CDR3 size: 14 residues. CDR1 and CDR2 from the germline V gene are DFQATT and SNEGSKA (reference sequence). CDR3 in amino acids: CSARDSKSTGELFF. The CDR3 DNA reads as TGCAGTGCGAGAGACAGTAAATCCACCGGGGAGCTGTTTTTT.

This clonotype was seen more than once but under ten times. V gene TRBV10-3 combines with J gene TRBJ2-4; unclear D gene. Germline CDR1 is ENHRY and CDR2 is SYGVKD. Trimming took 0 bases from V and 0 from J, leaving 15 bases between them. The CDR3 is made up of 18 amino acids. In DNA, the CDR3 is TGTGCCATCAGTGAGTCGCCTACTCGGTGGGTAGCCAAAAACATTCAGTACTTC. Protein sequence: CAISESPTRWVAKNIQYF.

The CDR3 reads CASSSGTYTEAFF. The CDR3 DNA reads as TGTGCCAGCAGCTCTGGGACATACACTGAAGCTTTCTTT. The rearrangement joins TRBV7-2 to TRBJ1-1; the D gene is possibly TRBD1 (6 bases). Germline values: CDR1 SGHTA, CDR2 FQGNSA. The V end lost 4 bases, the J end lost 3 bases, and 9 bases lay between the germline ends. The CDR3 runs to 13 residues.

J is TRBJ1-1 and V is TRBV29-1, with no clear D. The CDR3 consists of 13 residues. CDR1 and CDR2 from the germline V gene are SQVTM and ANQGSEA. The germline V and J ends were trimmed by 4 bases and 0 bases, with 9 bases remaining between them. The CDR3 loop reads CSVVRPMNTEAFF. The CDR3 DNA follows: TGCAGCGTTGTTCGCCCCATGAACACTGAAGCTTTCTTT.

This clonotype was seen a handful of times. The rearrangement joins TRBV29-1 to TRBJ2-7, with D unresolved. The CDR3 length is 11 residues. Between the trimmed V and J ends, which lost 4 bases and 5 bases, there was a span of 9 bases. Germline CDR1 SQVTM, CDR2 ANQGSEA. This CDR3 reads CSVAREHEQYF. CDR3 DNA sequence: TGCAGCGTTGCCCGAGAGCACGAGCAGTACTTC.

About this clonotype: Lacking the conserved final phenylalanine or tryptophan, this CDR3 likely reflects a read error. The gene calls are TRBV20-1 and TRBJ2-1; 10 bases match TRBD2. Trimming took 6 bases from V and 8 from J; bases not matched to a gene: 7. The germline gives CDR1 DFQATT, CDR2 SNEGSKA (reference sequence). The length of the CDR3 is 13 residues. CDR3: CSARWGTSDEQFI. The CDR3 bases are TGCAGTGCCCGATGGGGGACTAGCGATGAGCAGTTCATC.

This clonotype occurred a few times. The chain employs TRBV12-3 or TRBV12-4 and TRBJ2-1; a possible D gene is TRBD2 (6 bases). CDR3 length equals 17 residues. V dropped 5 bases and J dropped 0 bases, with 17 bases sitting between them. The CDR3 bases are TGTGCCAGCAGTCCAGTAGCGGAGGTCAGCTCCTACAATGAGCAGTTCTTC. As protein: CASSPVAEVSSYNEQFF.

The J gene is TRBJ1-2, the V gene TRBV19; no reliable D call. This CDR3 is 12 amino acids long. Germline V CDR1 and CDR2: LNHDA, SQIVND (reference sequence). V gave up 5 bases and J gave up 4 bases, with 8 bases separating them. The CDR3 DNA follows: TGTGCCAGTAGTGCCACCAGCTATGGCTACACCTTC. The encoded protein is CASSATSYGYTF. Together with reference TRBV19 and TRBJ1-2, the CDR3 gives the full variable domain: DGGITQSPKYLFRKEGQNVTLSCEQNLNHDAMYWYRQDPGQGLRLIYYSQIVNDFQKGDIAEGYSVSREKKESFPLTVTSAQKNPTAFYLCASSATSYGYTFGSGTRLTVV.